This TCR beta chain is from a study of blood T cells in healthy people across ages. In the study overall: With template switching, about one barcoded beta molecule was captured per two T cells.

It was with a sample-barcoded 5' primer and a J-beta primer mix that a second PCR of about 7 to 12 cycles was run. With 12 random nucleotides, a template-switch adaptor tagged each individual cDNA molecule. TCRdb re-analysed the 5' RACE reads in MiXCR, keeping a single row per CDR3 protein. The sample records about 1.6 million distinct CDR3 sequences, roughly 30% being singletons. In its sample, this clonotype was seen a few times. The target antigen is unknown. Study findings and constraints: Across samples, TCR beta diversity tracked strongly with naive T cell percentage.

Per the germline V gene, CDR1 is SGHKS and CDR2 is YYEKEE (reference sequence). The ends were cut back, 4 bases at V and 2 bases at J, with 13 bases in the middle. This CDR3 comprises 16 residues. They isolated at least 6 million PBMCs from each sample. This chain uses TRBV5-5 with TRBJ2-6; D gene unclear. The clonotype was recovered from a woman aged 25 to 39 in good health. The sequenced sample consisted of blood. Here the CDR3 reads CASSPEKAPGANVLTF. CDR3 nucleotides: TGTGCCAGCAGCCCCGAAAAGGCTCCTGGGGCCAACGTCCTGACTTTC.